These T cell receptor beta chains were read from a single sample in a study of CD8 T cells in acute hepatitis C reinfection. The method was immunoSEQ multiplex PCR; TCRdb's version includes in-frame clones alone and lacks a portion of them. This repertoire shows more than 35,000 clones, around nine tenths found once; its top ten account for less than 0.6%. Source material: naive CD8+ T cells from PBMCs. Every receptor here comes from a man aged 25 to 40 with chronic hepatitis C. CDR3s include the opening cysteine and the closing phenylalanine or tryptophan. A D gene is named only where the DNA matches it firmly. Clone size is shown for a subset of rows, as once, few, many or a class of expanded clone.

clone size	D gene	V gene	J gene	CDR3 protein	CDR3 DNA
.	.	TRBV13	TRBJ2-7	CASSSPAGTYEQYF	TGTGCCAGCAGCTCCCCCGCTGGGACCTACGAGCAGTACTTC
.	.	TRBV4-3	TRBJ1-2	CASSQVGGNYGYTF	TGCGCCAGCAGCCAAGTCGGTGGGAACTATGGCTACACCTTC
.	.	TRBV7-6	TRBJ2-2	CASSLVLQGTNTGELFF	TGTGCCAGCAGCTTAGTCCTACAGGGAACGAACACCGGGGAGCTGTTTTTT
.	TRBD2	TRBV2	TRBJ2-1	CASIGTSGSSYNEQFF	TGTGCCAGCATTGGGACTAGCGGGAGCTCCTACAATGAGCAGTTCTTC
.	.	TRBV7-3	TRBJ2-3	CASGPPDTQYF	TGTGCCAGCGGCCCCCCGGATACGCAGTATTTT
.	TRBD2	TRBV30	TRBJ2-3	CAWNPTSSGLHTDTQYF	TGTGCCTGGAACCCCACATCATCGGGACTACACACAGATACGCAGTATTTT
.	.	TRBV4-1	TRBJ2-5	CASSQEGGRVGQETQYF	TGCGCCAGCAGCCAAGAGGGAGGCAGGGTTGGACAAGAGACCCAGTACTTC
once	.	TRBV6-1	TRBJ1-5	CASSEGRGPNQPQHF	TGTGCCAGCAGTGAAGGACGGGGTCCCAATCAGCCCCAGCATTTT
.	TRBD2	TRBV7-7	TRBJ2-2	CASSFFPAGDTGELFF	TGTGCTAGCAGCTTTTTTCCAGCGGGAGACACCGGGGAGCTGTTTTTT
.	.	TRBV27	TRBJ1-6	CASSFTGPLYPLHF	TGTGCCAGCAGTTTTACAGGGCCCCTATATCCCCTCCACTTT
.	.	TRBV12-5	TRBJ2-1	CASGLHRYNEQFF	TGTGCTAGTGGTTTGCACCGCTACAATGAGCAGTTCTTC
.	TRBD1	TRBV30	TRBJ2-7	CAWMSQGQGYEQYF	TGTGCCTGGATGTCTCAGGGACAGGGCTACGAGCAGTACTTC
.	.	TRBV2	TRBJ2-2	CASTARDTGELFF	TGTGCCAGCACTGCGCGGGACACCGGGGAGCTGTTTTTT
.	TRBD1	TRBV11-2	TRBJ2-3	CASSLLGQGSSTDTQYF	TGTGCCAGCAGCTTATTGGGACAGGGGTCGAGCACAGATACGCAGTATTTT
.	TRBD2	TRBV2	TRBJ2-7	CASSEAMGTSGREYEQYF	TGTGCCAGCAGTGAAGCGATGGGGACTAGCGGGAGGGAATACGAGCAGTACTTC
.	.	TRBV6-1	TRBJ1-4	CASSEFRTNEKLFF	TGTGCCAGCAGTGAGTTTCGGACTAATGAAAAACTGTTTTTT
once	.	TRBV6-5	TRBJ2-3	CASSYPTDTDTQYF	TGTGCCAGCAGTTACCCGACAGATACAGATACGCAGTATTTT
.	.	TRBV7-9	TRBJ2-7	CASSSLDHSYEQYF	TGTGCCAGCAGCAGCCTCGACCACTCCTACGAGCAGTACTTC
.	TRBD1	TRBV5-1	TRBJ1-2	CASTTGGYGYTF	TGCGCCAGCACGACAGGGGGCTATGGCTACACCTTC
.	.	TRBV19	TRBJ2-1	CASSIGGWNEQFF	TGTGCCAGTAGTATAGGAGGGTGGAATGAGCAGTTCTTC
.	TRBD1	TRBV19	TRBJ2-3	CASSLTGIGTDTQYF	TGTGCCAGTAGTCTGACAGGGATTGGCACAGATACGCAGTATTTT
.	.	TRBV4-1	TRBJ1-2	CASSQDSPYGYTF	TGCGCCAGCAGCCAGGATTCGCCGTATGGCTACACCTTC
.	.	TRBV7-8	TRBJ2-2	CASSLARTVGGELFF	TGTGCCAGCAGCTTAGCGCGGACAGTTGGCGGGGAGCTGTTTTTT
.	.	TRBV9	TRBJ2-7	CASSVASGPSYEQYF	TGTGCCAGCAGCGTAGCAAGCGGTCCATCCTACGAGCAGTACTTC
.	.	TRBV5-8	TRBJ1-1	CASSLSPEAFF	TGTGCCAGCAGCCTCAGCCCTGAAGCTTTCTTT
once	.	TRBV6-5	TRBJ1-4	CASGRKVNEKLFF	TGTGCCAGCGGGCGGAAAGTTAATGAAAAACTGTTTTTT
.	TRBD1	TRBV7-8	TRBJ1-1	CASSPHRGTEAFF	TGTGCCAGCAGCCCTCACAGGGGTACTGAAGCTTTCTTT
.	.	TRBV30	TRBJ2-1	CAWTSPSSYNEQFF	TGTGCCTGGACTTCCCCGAGCTCCTACAATGAGCAGTTCTTC
few	.	TRBV14	TRBJ1-2	CASSQATANYGYTF	TGTGCCAGCAGCCAGGCGACAGCGAACTATGGCTACACCTTC
.	.	TRBV12-5	TRBJ1-3	CASGLGILNTIYF	TGTGCTAGTGGTCTTGGTATTTTAAACACCATATATTTT
.	TRBD2	TRBV9	TRBJ2-3	CASSVGGGTSTDTQYF	TGTGCCAGCAGCGTGGGCGGGGGGACCAGCACAGATACGCAGTATTTT
.	.	TRBV5-6	TRBJ2-2	CASTLEGANTGELFF	TGTGCCAGCACCCTTGAGGGGGCGAACACCGGGGAGCTGTTTTTT
once	.	TRBV7-9	TRBJ1-2	CASSSNMHYGYTF	TGTGCCAGCAGCTCGAATATGCACTATGGCTACACCTTC
.	.	TRBV4-3	TRBJ1-6	CASSQDNTRLSSPLHF	TGCGCCAGCAGCCAAGATAATACTAGGCTGAGTTCACCCCTCCACTTT
few	.	TRBV29-1	TRBJ1-1	CSVEDTAGAFF	TGCAGCGTTGAAGACACGGCCGGAGCTTTCTTT
.	.	TRBV4-3	TRBJ2-3	CASSPGPQLGTDTQYF	TGCGCCAGCAGCCCTGGGCCGCAGCTAGGCACAGATACGCAGTATTTT
.	.	TRBV7-9	TRBJ2-2	CASSSDGNTGELFF	TGTGCCAGCAGCTCGGACGGCAACACCGGGGAGCTGTTTTTT
.	.	TRBV11-2	TRBJ2-1	CASSLEGSHEQFF	TGTGCCAGCAGCTTAGAAGGGAGTCATGAGCAGTTCTTC
.	.	TRBV7-9	TRBJ2-5	CASSFATMEETQYF	TGTGCCAGCAGCTTCGCCACGATGGAGGAGACCCAGTACTTC
.	.	TRBV21-1	TRBJ2-7	CASSKVDRVYDEQYF	TGTGCCAGCAGCAAAGTGGACAGGGTGTACGACGAGCAGTACTTC
.	TRBD2	TRBV19	TRBJ2-1	CASSPGSGSYNEQFF	TGTGCCAGTAGTCCTGGTAGCGGGTCCTACAATGAGCAGTTCTTC
.	TRBD2	TRBV6-4	TRBJ2-1	CASSDSRLAGGPHEQFF	TGTGCCAGCAGTGACTCCCGACTAGCGGGAGGTCCCCATGAGCAGTTCTTC
once	.	TRBV23-1	TRBJ1-5	CASSQPGRVVSQPQHF	TGCGCCAGCAGTCAACCGGGGAGGGTAGTCAGTCAGCCCCAGCATTTT
.	TRBD1	TRBV30	TRBJ1-4	CAWAPTGGWYEKLFF	TGTGCCTGGGCCCCGACAGGGGGCTGGTATGAAAAACTGTTTTTT
.	TRBD1	TRBV28	TRBJ1-5	CASSLRQGFNQPQHF	TGTGCCAGCAGTCTCCGACAGGGTTTCAATCAGCCCCAGCATTTT
.	.	TRBV2	TRBJ2-1	CASSDSLSDEQFF	TGTGCCAGCAGTGACTCCCTGAGCGATGAGCAGTTCTTC
.	.	TRBV29-1	TRBJ1-2	CSVERGVYGYTF	TGCAGCGTTGAACGGGGAGTTTATGGCTACACCTTC
.	TRBD1	TRBV6-6	TRBJ2-7	CASSRQGLSPYEQYF	TGTGCCAGCAGCAGACAGGGCCTAAGCCCCTACGAGCAGTACTTC
.	.	TRBV7-9	TRBJ2-1	CASSLVAVAYNEQFF	TGTGCCAGCAGCTTGGTTGCCGTCGCCTACAATGAGCAGTTCTTC
.	TRBD2	TRBV4-2	TRBJ2-4	CASSQDPGLAGGPEHF	TGTGCCAGCAGCCAAGACCCCGGACTAGCGGGAGGGCCTGAGCACTTC
.	.	TRBV6-5	TRBJ2-7	CASSRGRRYEQYF	TGTGCCAGCAGCCGGGGACGGCGCTACGAGCAGTACTTC
.	TRBD2	TRBV27	TRBJ2-3	CASRLTSGGTDTQYF	TGTGCCAGCAGACTGACTAGCGGAGGCACAGATACGCAGTATTTT
.	.	TRBV6-5	TRBJ1-1	CASSYSEEVMNTEAFF	TGTGCCAGCAGTTACTCTGAGGAGGTGATGAACACTGAAGCTTTCTTT
.	.	TRBV9	TRBJ1-1	CASSANRVNTEAFF	TGTGCCAGCAGCGCAAACAGAGTGAACACTGAAGCTTTCTTT
.	.	TRBV9	TRBJ2-1	CASSPISGSSYNEQFF	TGTGCCAGCAGCCCAATATCCGGTAGCTCCTACAATGAGCAGTTCTTC